This note documents a single TCR beta chain sequence. Participants' reported clinical history set cohort assignment. Recovery among Cohort 3 donors was established by two negative PCRs, clearance, or symptom resolution. J was trimmed by 6 bases and V by 3 bases; bases with no gene match: 12. The CDR3 sequence is 18 residues long. Looked up from germline, CDR1 is LGHDT and CDR2 is YNNKEL (reference sequence). This entry belongs to a study of blood T cell repertoires in COVID-19. Study-level background: Samples came from the United States, Italy and Spain, spanning acute and convalescent COVID-19. PBMCs, B-cell-depleted T cells, or T cells provided the cDNA or gDNA that made up the material.

Generated by immunoSEQ multiplex PCR, the TCRdb table keeps only in-frame clones and is missing some. The sample contains roughly 450,000 clones, roughly 88% of which appear only once. The sequence came from a man aged 18 to 29 who had recovered from COVID-19. The chain joins TRBV3-1 (or the pseudogene TRBV3-2) to TRBJ1-6; 9 bases agree with TRBD1. Material for sequencing was PBMCs or T cells enriched from blood (not recorded which). CDR3 sequence reads: CASSHRTKTGGRNSPLHF. The CDR3 DNA sequence: TGTGCCAGCAGCCATAGGACTAAGACAGGGGGACGTAATTCACCCCTCCACTTT.